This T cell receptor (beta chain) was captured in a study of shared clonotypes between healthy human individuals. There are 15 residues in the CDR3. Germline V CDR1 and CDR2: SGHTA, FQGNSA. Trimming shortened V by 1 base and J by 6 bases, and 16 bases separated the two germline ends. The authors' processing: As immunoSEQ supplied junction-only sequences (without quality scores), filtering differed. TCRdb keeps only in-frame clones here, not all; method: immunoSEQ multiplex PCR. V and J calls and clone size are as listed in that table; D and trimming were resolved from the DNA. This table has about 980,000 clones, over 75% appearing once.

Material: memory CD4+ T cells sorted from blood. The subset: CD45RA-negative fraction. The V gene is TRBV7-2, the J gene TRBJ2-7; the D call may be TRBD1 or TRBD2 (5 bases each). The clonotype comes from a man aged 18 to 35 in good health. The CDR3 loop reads CASSLGWLAGSEQYF. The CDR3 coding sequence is TGTGCCAGCAGCTTAGGTTGGCTAGCAGGGTCCGAGCAGTACTTC.